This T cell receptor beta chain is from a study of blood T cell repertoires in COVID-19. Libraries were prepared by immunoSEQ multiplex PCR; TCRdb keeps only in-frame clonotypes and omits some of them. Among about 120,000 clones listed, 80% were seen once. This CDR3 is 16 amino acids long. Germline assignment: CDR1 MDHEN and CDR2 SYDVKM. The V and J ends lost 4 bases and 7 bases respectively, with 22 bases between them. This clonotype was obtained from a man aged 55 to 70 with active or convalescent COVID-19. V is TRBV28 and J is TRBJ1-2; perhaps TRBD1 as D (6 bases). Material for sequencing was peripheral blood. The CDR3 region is CASSSPRGGRNLGYTF. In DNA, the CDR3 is TGTGCCAGCAGTTCTCCGAGGGGGGGGCGAAACCTTGGCTACACCTTC.